Shown below are 16 T cell receptor beta chains from a single sample sequenced in a study of blood T cell repertoires in COVID-19 (dated by TCRdb to 2018 to 2021). Library construction relied on the immunoSEQ multiplex PCR assay. This is the immuneACCESS table as TCRdb keeps it, with only in-frame sequences that have V and J called. A part of the clones is gone; compared with another copy, unresolved V genes explain less than half, and the rest is unexplained. This sample lists just over 250,000 clones; roughly 90% were detected once. The biggest ten clones account for roughly 4% of the sample. Input material: peripheral blood. The source of these receptors is a man aged 60-69 years who had recovered from COVID-19.

The CDR3 region has the DNA TGTGCCAGCACTTATGACGGACAGCTCCCTGAAGCTTTCTTT. Translated: CASTYDGQLPEAFF. V gene TRBV19 combines with J gene TRBJ1-1, with D possibly being TRBD1 (6 bases). The CDR3 totals 14 residues. The germline V gene encodes CDR1 LNHDA and CDR2 SQIVND (reference sequence). V lost 9 bases to trimming and J lost 6 bases, with 20 bases between them.

The genes are TRBV4-1 and TRBJ1-6; 11 bases line up with TRBD1. The V segment lost 5 bases and the J segment 5 bases; nucleotides outside the gene matches: 5. The CDR3 has 16 residues. Germline CDR1 is MGHRA and CDR2 is YSYEKL. The CDR3 loop reads CASSGRTGGDNSPLHF. The CDR3 bases are TGCGCCAGCAGCGGACGGACAGGGGGCGATAATTCACCCCTCCACTTT.

The chain recombines TRBV30 with TRBJ2-1, with TRBD2 matching 10 bases. The CDR3 has 13 amino acids. J was trimmed by 3 bases and V by 4 bases; bases with no gene match: 0. Germline CDR1 GTSNPN, CDR2 SVGIG (reference sequence). The CDR3 loop reads CAWTSGGYNEQFF. The CDR3 region has the DNA TGTGCCTGGACTAGCGGGGGCTACAATGAGCAGTTCTTC.

The rearrangement joins TRBV9 to TRBJ2-7; D gene ambiguous. The germline V and J ends were trimmed by 3 bases and 2 bases, with 6 bases remaining between them. Germline values: CDR1 SGDLS, CDR2 YYNGEE. CDR3 length equals 12 residues. The CDR3 spells CASSGSTYEQYF. The CDR3 DNA reads as TGTGCCAGCAGCGGGAGTACCTACGAGCAGTACTTC.

The chain uses TRBV6-6 and TRBJ1-2, with D uncertain. CDR3 length: 14 residues. The germline V gene has CDR1 MNHNY and CDR2 SVGAGI (reference sequence). The CDR3 nucleotides read TGTGCGTCGGGAGACGCCCCTATTAACTATGGCTACACCTTC. Amino acid sequence: CASGDAPINYGYTF.

The chain employs TRBV5-6 and TRBJ1-2, with 8 bases matching TRBD1. The CDR3 spans 19 residues. The V gene's germline CDR1 is SGHDT and CDR2 YYEEEE. V gave up 4 bases and J gave up 3 bases; unmatched junction bases: 20. The DNA of the CDR3 is TGTGCCAGCAGCCCCGCTCCGAAGTGGACAGGGAGGGCAGACTATGGCTACACCTTC. Translated: CASSPAPKWTGRADYGYTF.

The chain uses TRBV9 and TRBJ1-2; D gene unclear. V was pared by 3 bases and J by 4 bases, with 19 bases between. The CDR3 runs to 16 residues. Germline lookup yields CDR1 SGDLS and CDR2 YYNGEE. The CDR3 nucleotides read TGTGCCAGCAGCGCCTCCCAAGACTCTGGCGGCTATGGCTACACCTTC. It specifies CASSASQDSGGYGYTF.

J is TRBJ1-4 and V is TRBV25-1, with TRBD1 matching over 8 bases. The CDR3 has 15 residues. J gave up 6 bases and V 2 bases, and 5 bases lay outside the gene matches. CDR1 MGHDK and CDR2 SYGVNS come from the germline V gene. The CDR3 DNA follows: TGTGCCAGCAGTGAAAGGACAGGGTATTATGAAAAACTGTTTTTT. It encodes CASSERTGYYEKLFF.

The J gene is TRBJ1-1, the V gene TRBV6-6; 9 bases line up with TRBD1. There are 15 residues in the CDR3. CDR1 is MNHNY, CDR2 SVGAGI, per germline (reference sequence). V trimming: 2 bases; J trimming: 4 bases; junction bases outside the gene matches: 5. The chain's CDR3 is CASSYSGTGSTEAFF. CDR3 nucleotides: TGTGCCAGCAGTTACAGTGGGACAGGGAGCACTGAAGCTTTCTTT.

The rearrangement uses TRBV30 and TRBJ1-1; no definite D call. The CDR3 covers 12 residues. Deletions cut 4 bases from V and 2 bases from J, with 8 bases between. Germline CDR1 GTSNPN, CDR2 SVGIG (reference sequence). The CDR3 DNA reads as TGTGCCTGGAATCCCCTTAACACTGAAGCTTTCTTT. It is translated as CAWNPLNTEAFF.

The chain joins TRBV6-5 to TRBJ1-5; D might be TRBD1 (5 bases). Germline V gene lookup returns CDR1 MNHEY and CDR2 SVGAGI. The ends were cut back, 7 bases at V and 2 bases at J, with 15 bases in the middle. The CDR3 spans 15 residues. CDR3 sequence: CASIWSGGGNQPQHF. The CDR3, as DNA: TGTGCCAGCATTTGGTCGGGGGGAGGCAATCAGCCCCAGCATTTT.

The genes are TRBV5-1 and TRBJ2-1; tentative D call: TRBD2 (6 bases). CDR1 is SGHRS, CDR2 YFSETQ, per germline. V was clipped by 4 bases and J by 0 bases, with 17 bases between them. The CDR3 has 17 residues. CDR3 nucleotide sequence: TGCGCCAGCAGCCCGGGCGGGACGCGGAGCTCCTACAATGAGCAGTTCTTC. Protein sequence: CASSPGGTRSSYNEQFF.

The DNA for the CDR3 is TGCGCCAGCAGCCCGCGCAGCGGTTTTATCCAAGAGACCCAGTACTTC. Translated, it gives CASSPRSGFIQETQYF. The chain employs TRBV5-1 and TRBJ2-5, with TRBD2 as a possible D gene (5 bases). Germline CDR1 reads SGHRS; CDR2 reads YFSETQ. The CDR3 runs 16 residues. V dropped 4 bases and J dropped 1 base, with 17 bases sitting between them.

The J gene is TRBJ1-6, the V gene TRBV30; no firm D call. Looked up from germline, CDR1 is GTSNPN and CDR2 is SVGIG (reference sequence). CDR3 length: 14 residues. The V gene lost 1 base and the J gene lost 6 bases, with 10 bases spanning the gap. The CDR3 here is CAWSADAVNSPLHF. The CDR3 DNA reads TGTGCCTGGAGTGCGGATGCGGTTAATTCACCCCTCCACTTT.

The rearrangement joins TRBV11-3 to TRBJ2-7; D remains unclear. The germline V gene encodes CDR1 SGHNT and CDR2 YENEEA. The V end lost 0 bases, the J end lost 5 bases, and 17 bases lay between the germline ends. This CDR3 spans 16 amino acids. CDR3 nucleotide sequence: TGTGCCAGCAGCTTAGATCTAGATCGCTGGCTTAACGAGCAGTACTTC. This sequence encodes CASSLDLDRWLNEQYF.

This sequence joins TRBV5-1 and TRBJ1-3, with D maybe TRBD1 (6 bases). This CDR3 region has 13 residues. Germline values: CDR1 SGHRS, CDR2 YFSETQ. V dropped 0 bases and J dropped 7 bases, with 8 bases sitting between them. The CDR3: CASSLGGRNTIYF. The CDR3 coding sequence is TGCGCCAGCAGCTTGGGGGGGCGGAACACCATATATTTT.